This passage covers 25 T cell receptor beta chains from one sample sequenced in a study of T cell responses to AZD1222 COVID-19 vaccine. Using immunoSEQ multiplex PCR, the repertoire was profiled, and TCRdb retains in-frame clones only, with some absent. This table has about 130,000 clones, about 93% appearing once. Material: peripheral blood, obtained on day 0 of AZD1222 vaccination. Receptors were obtained from an adult in good health.

The J gene is TRBJ2-3, the V gene TRBV2; the D gene is possibly TRBD2 (6 bases). Germline values: CDR1 SNHLY, CDR2 FYNNEI. The V end was cut by 4 bases, the J end by 2 bases, with 10 bases between. CDR3 length equals 14 residues. CDR3 region: CASSVGGSTDTQYF. The CDR3 nucleotides read TGTGCCAGCAGTGTGGGGGGTTCCACAGATACGCAGTATTTT.

The chain is built from TRBV19 and TRBJ2-2; 10 bases are shared with TRBD2. J was trimmed by 1 base and V by 4 bases; bases with no gene match: 6. Germline V CDR1 and CDR2: LNHDA, SQIVND (reference sequence). This CDR3 comprises 17 residues. The chain's CDR3 is CASSRSSGGLNTGELFF. The CDR3 DNA is TGTGCCAGTAGTAGGAGTAGCGGGGGGTTGAACACCGGGGAGCTGTTTTTT.

This chain joins TRBV5-4 and TRBJ1-1, with TRBD1 identical over 8 bases. The CDR3 consists of 15 residues. Germline V gene data show CDR1 as SGHNT and CDR2 as YYREEE (reference sequence). V gave up 4 bases and J gave up 1 base; unmatched junction bases: 6. The CDR3 spells CASSPRDRWNTEAFF. The CDR3, as DNA: TGTGCCAGCAGCCCTCGGGACAGGTGGAACACTGAAGCTTTCTTT.

The chain recombines TRBV14 with TRBJ1-1, with D possibly matching TRBD1 (5 bases). CDR3 length: 19 residues. Germline lookup yields CDR1 SGHDN and CDR2 FVKESK. With 1 base removed from V and 1 base from J, the gap between germline ends came to 22 bases. Here the CDR3 reads CASSQVPFTSGLGNTEAFF. For the CDR3, the DNA is TGTGCCAGCAGCCAAGTCCCCTTCACATCGGGACTCGGGAACACTGAAGCTTTCTTT.

The chain is built from TRBV30 and TRBJ1-4; D is possibly TRBD1 (5 bases). V dropped 2 bases and J dropped 6 bases, with 16 bases sitting between them. The CDR3 consists of 15 residues. The germline V gene encodes CDR1 GTSNPN and CDR2 SVGIG (reference sequence). The CDR3 loop reads CAWSPRGPFDEKLFF. CDR3 in DNA: TGTGCCTGGAGTCCCCGGGGACCGTTTGATGAAAAACTGTTTTTT.

This chain connects TRBV7-8 to TRBJ2-5; 9 bases fit TRBD2. The CDR3 spans 16 residues. The V gene's germline CDR1 is SGHVS and CDR2 FQNEAQ. The V segment lost 3 bases and the J segment 5 bases; nucleotides outside the gene matches: 10. Written as DNA, the CDR3 is TGTGCCAGCAGCTTCATAGCGGGAGAGCCGGGGGAGACCCAGTACTTC. It codes for CASSFIAGEPGETQYF. Complete variable domain (other parts from reference TRBV7-8 and TRBJ2-5): GAGVSQSPRYKVAKRGQDVALRCDPISGHVSLFWYQQALGQGPEFLTYFQNEAQLDKSGLPSDRFFAERPEGSVSTLKIQRTQQEDSAVYLCASSFIAGEPGETQYFGPGTRLLVL.

This clone appeared once. The chain has TRBV27 and TRBJ2-7; D unclear. The V gene's germline CDR1 is MNHEY and CDR2 SMNVEV (reference sequence). This CDR3 has 12 amino acids. Trimming shortened V by 7 bases and J by 5 bases, and 12 bases separated the two germline ends. The DNA for the CDR3 is TGTGCCAGCACCTCAAGGGTAGACGAGCAGTACTTC. Its translation is CASTSRVDEQYF.

The J gene is TRBJ2-7, the V gene TRBV6-5; 10 bases fit TRBD1. Trimming took 4 bases from V and 4 from J; bases not matched to a gene: 1. This CDR3 spans 13 amino acids. Germline V lookup: CDR1 MNHEY, CDR2 SVGAGI. The CDR3 DNA is TGTGCCAGCAGTTGGGACAGGGGTTACGAGCAGTACTTC. This sequence encodes CASSWDRGYEQYF.

CDR3 sequence: CASSQEMPQHF. Written as DNA, the CDR3 is TGTGCCAGCAGCCAAGAAATGCCCCAGCATTTT. The V call is TRBV3-1 (or the pseudogene TRBV3-2), the J call TRBJ1-5; D unclear. CDR1 is LGHDT and CDR2 is YNNKEL in the germline V gene (reference sequence). Trimming pared 0 bases from V and 9 bases from J, leaving 3 bases between. The CDR3 length is 11 residues.

The J gene is TRBJ2-3, the V gene TRBV4-1; 12 bases line up with TRBD2. CDR1 and CDR2 from the germline V gene are MGHRA and YSYEKL. The CDR3 consists of 16 residues. After removal of 3 bases from V and 8 bases from J, the junction contained 9 bases not matched to a gene. Here the CDR3 reads CASSHPSGGAFGTQYF. CDR3 coding DNA: TGCGCCAGCAGCCACCCTAGCGGGGGGGCGTTCGGTACGCAGTATTTT.

The chain uses TRBV6-5 and TRBJ1-4; 7 nucleotides match TRBD1. From germline, CDR1 is MNHEY and CDR2 SVGAGI. V lost 6 bases to trimming and J lost 8 bases; unmatched junction nucleotides: 9. This CDR3 has 14 residues. CDR3 sequence: CASSAGTASEKLFF. CDR3 nucleotide sequence: TGTGCCAGCAGCGCCGGGACAGCCTCCGAAAAACTGTTTTTT.

V gene TRBV7-9 combines with J gene TRBJ2-7; unclear D gene. This CDR3 is built from 11 residues. Trimming took 2 bases from V and 4 from J, leaving 3 bases between them. CDR1 and CDR2 (germline): SEHNR, FQNEAQ (reference sequence). CDR3 residues: CASSLRYEQYF. The CDR3 DNA reads as TGTGCCAGCAGCTTACGTTACGAGCAGTACTTC. The variable domain in full, completed from reference TRBV7-9 and TRBJ2-7, reads DTGVSQNPRHKITKRGQNVTFRCDPISEHNRLYWYRQTLGQGPEFLTYFQNEAQLEKSRLLSDRFSAERPKGSFSTLEIQRTEQGDSAMYLCASSLRYEQYFGPGTRLTVT.

In this sample, this clone turned up once. The rearrangement links TRBV7-2 to TRBJ1-5; weak D call: TRBD1 (5 bases). The germline V gene has CDR1 SGHTA and CDR2 FQGNSA. V lost 1 base and J 2 bases, leaving 9 bases between the germline ends. CDR3 size: 15 residues. The CDR3 sequence: CASSLGSGGNQPQHF. DNA of the CDR3: TGTGCCAGCAGCTTAGGATCGGGGGGCAATCAGCCCCAGCATTTT.

The rearrangement links TRBV27 to TRBJ1-5; no reliable D call. CDR1 is MNHEY, CDR2 SMNVEV, per germline (reference sequence). The CDR3 is made up of 17 amino acids. Trimming left V 0 bases short and J 2 bases short, with 14 bases between. Here the CDR3 DNA reads TGTGCCAGCAGTTTATCGTTCGGCGGTGGGCGCAATCAGCCCCAGCATTTT. Translation: CASSLSFGGGRNQPQHF.

The chain carries TRBV19 and TRBJ2-7, with 7 nucleotides matching TRBD2. V lost 5 bases, J lost 0 bases, and 7 bases stayed unmatched. CDR3 length: 15 amino acids. Germline CDR1 LNHDA, CDR2 SQIVND (reference sequence). The CDR3 coding sequence is TGTGCCAGTAGTGTCGCTGGCGGGAGCTCCTACGAGCAGTACTTC. Translating it yields CASSVAGGSSYEQYF.

This clone was seen a single time. The V call is TRBV23-1, the J call TRBJ2-6, with D possibly TRBD1 on 5 matching bases. TRBV23-1 is identified as an open reading frame with a role that is uncertain. V lost 7 bases and J lost 0, with 13 bases in between. This CDR3 comprises 16 residues. CDR3 in amino acids: CASISGPPSGANVLTF. CDR3 sequence (DNA): TGCGCCAGCATCTCAGGGCCCCCCTCTGGGGCCAACGTCCTGACTTTC.

V is TRBV5-3 and J is TRBJ1-2, with 9 bases lining up with TRBD1. TRBV5-3 is reported as an ORF; its role is uncertain. After removal of 4 bases from V and 4 bases from J, the junction contained 8 bases not matched to a gene. The CDR3 spans 15 residues. The CDR3 here is CARSPGTGMSYGYTF. DNA of the CDR3: TGTGCCAGAAGCCCCGGGACAGGGATGAGCTATGGCTACACCTTC.

V is TRBV28 and J is TRBJ1-3; D is undetermined. V was pared by 10 bases and J by 0 bases, with 10 bases between. The CDR3 spans 13 residues. Germline-derived CDR1 and CDR2 are MDHEN and SYDVKM. The CDR3 protein is CAINPSSGNTIYF. CDR3 coding DNA: TGTGCCATTAACCCGAGCTCTGGAAACACCATATATTTT.

The CDR3 coding sequence is TGTGCCAGCAGCGAGGGTGGGGTTTCACCCCTCCACTTT. Translated, it gives CASSEGGVSPLHF. This chain links TRBV6-5 with TRBJ1-6, with D unclear. Per the germline V gene, CDR1 is MNHEY and CDR2 is SVGAGI. The CDR3 extends over 13 amino acids. The V and J ends lost 6 bases and 9 bases respectively, with 12 bases between them.

The chain combines TRBV7-9 with TRBJ1-5, with no clear D. Trimming took off 5 bases at V and 4 bases at J, with 6 bases between the two ends. The germline V gene encodes CDR1 SEHNR and CDR2 FQNEAQ (reference sequence). This CDR3 has 12 residues. CDR3 amino acids: CASSRVNQPQHF. The CDR3 DNA follows: TGTGCCAGCAGCCGCGTTAATCAGCCCCAGCATTTT.

The chain employs TRBV30 and TRBJ1-4; perhaps TRBD1 as D (6 bases). With 0 bases removed from V and 16 bases from J, the gap between germline ends came to 18 bases. The germline CDR1 and CDR2 sequences are GTSNPN and SVGIG (reference sequence). The CDR3 is 13 amino acids. The CDR3 DNA follows: TGTGCCTGGAGTGTTGAGGGGCAGGGGAGACGGTTTTTT. It specifies CAWSVEGQGRRFF. Complete variable domain (other parts from reference TRBV30 and TRBJ1-4): SQTIHQWPATLVQPVGSPLSLECTVEGTSNPNLYWYRQAAGRGLQLLFYSVGIGQISSEVPQNLSASRPQDRQFILSSKKLLLSDSGFYLCAWSVEGQGRRFFGSGTQLSVL.

The rearrangement uses TRBV30 and TRBJ1-2; D ambiguous. The CDR3 runs to 13 residues. The germline CDR1 and CDR2 sequences are GTSNPN and SVGIG (reference sequence). V lost 0 bases and J lost 8, with 13 bases in between. CDR3 nucleotide sequence: TGTGCCTGGAGTGTACTAGGAGGAGGCGGCTACACCTTC. Translated, it gives CAWSVLGGGGYTF.

The chain combines TRBV27 with TRBJ2-7; D remains unclear. CDR3 length equals 13 residues. V lost 5 bases to trimming and J lost 1 base, with 9 bases between them. Germline V gene sequence: CDR1 MNHEY, CDR2 SMNVEV (reference sequence). For the CDR3, the DNA is TGTGCCAGCAGTCCCCGGATTTCCTACGAGCAGTACTTC. Translated, it gives CASSPRISYEQYF.

The chain links TRBV2 to TRBJ2-1, with D unresolved. The ends were cut back, 7 bases at V and 2 bases at J, with 12 bases in the middle. CDR3 size: 14 residues. CDR1 is SNHLY, CDR2 FYNNEI, per germline. The CDR3 here is CASIVEATYNEQFF. CDR3 nucleotide sequence: TGTGCCAGCATAGTTGAGGCAACCTACAATGAGCAGTTCTTC.

The gene calls are TRBV14 and TRBJ1-5, with TRBD1 matching 9 bases. CDR1 and CDR2 (germline): SGHDN, FVKESK. Trimming at V came to 2 bases and at J to 4 bases, leaving 6 bases not matched to a gene. This CDR3 comprises 16 residues. CDR3 coding DNA: TGTGCCAGCAGCCAACGAAACAGGGGGCGAAATCAGCCCCAGCATTTT. Translation gives CASSQRNRGRNQPQHF.